The present TCR beta chain was sequenced within a study of Graves' ophthalmopathy and Graves' hyperthyroidism. Study outcomes and limitations: Ophthalmopathy progression was predicted with around 71% sensitivity and approximately 72% specificity.

CDR1 and CDR2 (germline): MDHEN, SYDVKM. V dropped 10 bases and J dropped 5 bases, with 11 bases sitting between them. CDR3 length: 11 amino acids. Active ophthalmopathy (CAS at least 3, NOSPECS at least 4), lasting under 3 months. Patients were left out if they had other autoimmune diseases, uncontrolled infections, pregnancy or lactation. As diagnostic evidence, clinical symptoms, serum thyroxine, TRAb, thyroid ultrasound and orbital computed tomography were relied upon. On this clonotype: As yet, its antigen is unknown.

The authors amplified TCR beta CDR3 regions, and they did so from RNA transcripts for repertoire sequencing. HTBI primers primed a first-round RT-PCR, and a second-round multiplex PCR followed. TCRdb itself ran the multiplex PCR reads through MiXCR, one entry per CDR3 protein. The data show about 210,000 distinct CDR3 sequences, over 25% seen once. The TCR sequence derives from a man aged 45 to 65 with Graves' ophthalmopathy. The sequenced sample was peripheral blood. The genes are TRBV28 and TRBJ1-1, with D perhaps matching TRBD1 (6 bases). The CDR3 DNA follows: TGTGCCATAGGGGGGAGGACTGAAGCTTTCTTT. Amino acids: CAIGGRTEAFF. Combining the CDR3 with reference TRBV28 and TRBJ1-1 gives the whole variable domain DVKVTQSSRYLVKRTGEKVFLECVQDMDHENMFWYRQDPGLGLRLIYFSYDVKMKEKGDIPEGYSVSREKKERFSLILESASTNQTSMYLCAIGGRTEAFFGQGTRLTVV.